The clone carrying this T cell receptor beta chain was counted ten times or more. This specimen comes from a study of blood T cells in healthy people across ages. Next came a second PCR, run for roughly 7 to 12 cycles, which used a sample-barcoded 5' primer along with a J-beta primer mix. MiXCR was run by TCRdb on the 5' RACE reads, yielding one entry per CDR3 protein. The data show some 1.5 million distinct CDR3 sequences, approximately 30% seen once. The sample consisted of blood. The sequence was obtained from a woman in her thirties in good health.

The CDR3 is CSAPTGVEETQYF. CDR3 DNA sequence: TGCAGTGCTCCGACAGGGGTAGAAGAGACCCAGTACTTC. The chain links TRBV20-1 to TRBJ2-5, with 8 bases that match TRBD1. CDR3 length: 13 amino acids. Germline assignment: CDR1 DFQATT and CDR2 SNEGSKA (reference sequence). Trimming cost V 5 bases and J 3 bases; bases outside gene matches: 5.